The 14 T cell receptor beta chains presented below share a single source sample, sequenced in a study of blood T cell repertoires in COVID-19. The repertoire was sequenced with immunoSEQ multiplex PCR; TCRdb's copy has only in-frame clones and lacks some. The sample includes 180,000 or so clones, 80% to 85% of them seen just once. Sequencing was done on a sample of PBMCs or T cells enriched from blood (not recorded which). The receptor set was obtained from a woman aged 60-70 years who had recovered from COVID-19.

V and J are TRBV9 and TRBJ2-2, with 8 bases identical to TRBD2. CDR1 is SGDLS and CDR2 is YYNGEE in the germline V gene. CDR3 size: 16 residues. J was trimmed by 6 bases and V by 0 bases; bases with no gene match: 7. The CDR3 sequence: CASSVDPAGAAGELFF. As DNA, the CDR3 is TGTGCCAGCAGCGTAGATCCAGCGGGGGCCGCCGGGGAGCTGTTTTTT.

The chain carries TRBV10-3 and TRBJ1-2, with TRBD1 as a possible D gene (5 bases). V was trimmed by 4 bases and J by 8 bases, leaving 11 bases between them. There are 12 residues in the CDR3. The germline CDR1 and CDR2 sequences are ENHRY and SYGVKD. Here the CDR3 DNA reads TGTGCCATCAGTGCCAGGGAAGGGGGCTACACCTTC. It specifies CAISAREGGYTF.

The chain joins TRBV30 to TRBJ1-2; maybe TRBD1 (5 bases). V lost 4 bases, J lost 4 bases, and 7 bases lay in between. This CDR3 is built from 11 residues. The V gene's germline CDR1 is GTSNPN and CDR2 SVGIG (reference sequence). CDR3 loop: CAWTGSYGYTF. CDR3 coding DNA: TGTGCCTGGACAGGGTCCTATGGCTACACCTTC.

The chain is built from TRBV30 and TRBJ2-1; D might be TRBD1 (5 bases). V was trimmed by 5 bases and J by 2 bases, leaving 10 bases between them. The CDR3 loop spans 13 amino acids. Germline V gene data show CDR1 as GTSNPN and CDR2 as SVGIG (reference sequence). This CDR3 reads CAWGPGTYNEQFF. CDR3 bases: TGTGCCTGGGGGCCAGGGACCTACAATGAGCAGTTCTTC.

The rearrangement links TRBV5-1 to TRBJ2-5, with a weak D call TRBD2 (5 bases). This CDR3 has 15 residues. The germline V gene has CDR1 SGHRS and CDR2 YFSETQ. Deletions cut 0 bases from V and 4 bases from J, with 13 bases between. The CDR3 DNA is TGCGCCAGCAGCTTGGGATCATCTAGCCGAGAGACCCAGTACTTC. Translated: CASSLGSSSRETQYF.

V gene TRBV15 combines with J gene TRBJ1-3; D is ambiguous. CDR1 and CDR2 from the germline V gene are LNHNV and YYDKDF (reference sequence). The CDR3 spans 14 residues. V lost 5 bases to trimming and J lost 3 bases, with 11 bases between them. In DNA, the CDR3 is TGTGCCACCAGCCCGAGGCTCAGTGGAAACACCATATATTTT. Residues: CATSPRLSGNTIYF.

The chain uses TRBV18 and TRBJ1-4; 7 bases are shared with TRBD1. Germline CDR1 reads KGHSH; CDR2 reads LQKENI. The CDR3 is 14 residues long. The V gene end was trimmed by 5 bases and the J gene end by 6 bases; junction bases not matched to a gene: 6. The CDR3 DNA reads TGTGCCAGCTCAGCCGGGACAGAATATGAAAAACTGTTTTTT. Amino acid sequence: CASSAGTEYEKLFF.

V gene TRBV5-4 combines with J gene TRBJ2-2; 9 positions agree with TRBD2. This CDR3 region has 18 residues. Looked up from germline, CDR1 is SGHNT and CDR2 is YYREEE (reference sequence). Trimming removed 4 bases from V and 0 bases from J; junction bases left unmatched: 10. CDR3 DNA sequence: TGTGCCAGCAGCCCCAGCGGGCGGGGGGGCCCGAACACCGGGGAGCTGTTTTTT. It encodes CASSPSGRGGPNTGELFF. The whole variable domain, remainder taken from reference TRBV5-4 and TRBJ2-2, is ETGVTQSPTHLIKTRGQQVTLRCSSQSGHNTVSWYQQALGQGPQFIFQYYREEENGRGNFPPRFSGLQFPNYSSELNVNALELDDSALYLCASSPSGRGGPNTGELFFGEGSRLTVL.

The J gene is TRBJ2-3, the V gene TRBV7-2, with no clear D. V gave up 5 bases and J gave up 5 bases, with 14 bases separating them. Germline V lookup: CDR1 SGHTA, CDR2 FQGNSA. This CDR3 is built from 14 residues. This CDR3 reads CASSQGATGDTQYF. CDR3 in DNA: TGTGCCAGCAGCCAAGGAGCCACCGGAGATACGCAGTATTTT.

This clone was picked up a small number of times. The J gene is TRBJ1-2, the V gene TRBV6-1; TRBD1 might be the D (5 bases). The germline V gene has CDR1 MNHNS and CDR2 SASEGT. This CDR3 comprises 16 residues. Trimming took 2 bases from V and 4 from J, leaving 17 bases between them. Written as DNA, the CDR3 is TGTGCCAGCAGTGAAAGATATAGGGCCGGGGGCTATGGCTACACCTTC. Translating it yields CASSERYRAGGYGYTF.

The V gene is TRBV4-2, the J gene TRBJ1-6; 8 bases match TRBD1. The germline CDR1 and CDR2 sequences are LGHNA and YNFKEQ. The length of the CDR3 is 15 residues. The V segment lost 5 bases and the J segment 5 bases; nucleotides outside the gene matches: 5. The CDR3 DNA reads TGTGCCAGCAGCGTCCAGGACAGGGATAATTCACCCCTCCACTTT. Its protein product is CASSVQDRDNSPLHF.

The chain is built from TRBV4-2 and TRBJ2-2, with D perhaps matching TRBD2 (5 bases). The CDR3 runs 14 residues. The ends were cut back, 2 bases at V and 4 bases at J, with 8 bases in the middle. Germline V gene lookup returns CDR1 LGHNA and CDR2 YNFKEQ. The CDR3: CASSQNRGTGELFF. For the CDR3, the DNA is TGTGCCAGCAGCCAAAACCGGGGCACCGGGGAGCTGTTTTTT.

The chain joins TRBV18 to TRBJ2-1, with 10 bases identical to TRBD2. V was pared by 3 bases and J by 4 bases, with 6 bases of the junction left unmatched. CDR1 and CDR2 from the germline V gene are KGHSH and LQKENI. CDR3 length: 16 residues. The CDR3 DNA sequence: TGTGCCAGCTCACCTTTAGCGGGAGGTGGGTACAATGAGCAGTTCTTC. It specifies CASSPLAGGGYNEQFF.

The chain uses TRBV5-5 and TRBJ1-6, with TRBD1 matching over 7 bases. V was pared by 5 bases and J by 7 bases, with 15 bases of the junction left unmatched. The CDR3 totals 17 residues. The V gene's germline CDR1 is SGHKS and CDR2 YYEKEE (reference sequence). DNA of the CDR3: TGTGCCAGCAGTTTTCTTGGGACAGTTAAAGGCAATTCACCCCTCCACTTT. It yields the protein CASSFLGTVKGNSPLHF.